The subject of this entry is one T cell receptor (beta chain). These data are taken from a study of blood T cell repertoires in COVID-19. Produced via immunoSEQ multiplex PCR; TCRdb's table is partial and in-frame only. The table records under 400,000 clones, about 90% of them present only once. The germline V gene has CDR1 LNHDA and CDR2 SQIVND (reference sequence). Unmatched junction bases numbered 3, after V lost 5 bases and J lost 1 base. This CDR3 region has 15 residues. What was sequenced was PBMCs or T cells enriched from blood (not recorded which). The V and J genes are TRBV19 and TRBJ2-1; 9 bases are a match to TRBD1. This TCR was sampled from a young woman who had been exposed to COVID-19. CDR3 DNA: TGTGCCAGTAGTCTCGACAGGGGGTCCTACAATGAGCAGTTCTTC. Protein product: CASSLDRGSYNEQFF.